These T cell receptor beta chains were read from a single sample in a study of vaccination effects on CD4 cells after COVID-19. The method was immunoSEQ multiplex PCR; TCRdb's version includes in-frame clones alone and lacks a portion of them. Of 15,000 to 20,000 clones detected, about 76% appear once; the ten largest clones hold more than 20%. Antigens of these TCRs are unknown. Specimen: CD4+ T cells from PBMCs cultured with SARS-CoV-2 spike peptides, collected after COVID-19 vaccination. The receptors here all came from a human donor who had a prior SARS-CoV-2 infection. Each CDR3 is given with its conserved first and last residue. A D gene is named only where the DNA matches it firmly. Clone sizes are given selectively: once, few, many, or a class where the clone is expanded.

len: 16; v_gene: TRBV10-3; j_gene: TRBJ2-7; d_gene: .; abundance: .; CDR3aa: CAISVVGVNTLYEQYF; CDR3nt: TGTGCCATCAGTGTTGTGGGGGTAAACACTCTCTACGAGCAGTACTTC
len: 17; v_gene: TRBV4-3; j_gene: TRBJ2-1; d_gene: TRBD2; abundance: few; CDR3aa: CASSQDRGRPDGDEQFF; CDR3nt: TGCGCCAGCAGCCAAGACCGCGGGAGGCCGGATGGCGATGAGCAGTTCTTC
len: 11; v_gene: TRBV19; j_gene: TRBJ1-2; d_gene: .; abundance: .; CDR3aa: CASSENYGYTF; CDR3nt: TGTGCCAGTAGTGAAAACTATGGCTACACCTTC
len: 14; v_gene: TRBV14; j_gene: TRBJ1-1; d_gene: TRBD1; abundance: few; CDR3aa: CASSHRQGGTEAFF; CDR3nt: TGTGCCAGCAGCCATAGACAGGGTGGCACTGAAGCTTTCTTT
len: 14; v_gene: TRBV3-1/TRBV3-2; j_gene: TRBJ1-2; d_gene: .; abundance: .; CDR3aa: CASSPLGGWGGYTF; CDR3nt: TGTGCCAGCAGCCCCCTCGGGGGCTGGGGTGGCTACACCTTC
len: 17; v_gene: TRBV2; j_gene: TRBJ2-1; d_gene: .; abundance: .; CDR3aa: CASSETSSVSPYNEQFF; CDR3nt: TGTGCCAGCAGTGAGACCTCTAGCGTAAGCCCCTACAATGAGCAGTTCTTC
len: 16; v_gene: TRBV2; j_gene: TRBJ2-7; d_gene: .; abundance: .; CDR3aa: CASRSPSGTSSYEQYF; CDR3nt: TGTGCCAGCCGCTCTCCCTCCGGCACCTCCTCCTACGAGCAGTACTTC
len: 17; v_gene: TRBV4-1; j_gene: TRBJ1-1; d_gene: .; abundance: .; CDR3aa: CASSQVGTQGGGTEAFF; CDR3nt: TGCGCCAGCAGCCAAGTCGGCACGCAAGGGGGTGGCACTGAAGCTTTCTTT
len: 14; v_gene: TRBV2; j_gene: TRBJ1-2; d_gene: .; abundance: few; CDR3aa: CASSERWGNYGYTF; CDR3nt: TGTGCCAGCAGTGAGCGCTGGGGAAACTATGGCTACACCTTC
len: 13; v_gene: TRBV6-4; j_gene: TRBJ2-7; d_gene: .; abundance: .; CDR3aa: CDSPPRHSYEQYF; CDR3nt: TGTGATAGCCCCCCCCGACATTCCTACGAGCAGTACTTC
len: 14; v_gene: TRBV5-1; j_gene: TRBJ2-5; d_gene: .; abundance: .; CDR3aa: CASRAGNFGETQYF; CDR3nt: TGCGCCAGCAGGGCGGGGAATTTTGGAGAGACCCAGTACTTC
len: 15; v_gene: TRBV5-1; j_gene: TRBJ2-7; d_gene: TRBD1; abundance: .; CDR3aa: CASSLEGTGYYEQYF; CDR3nt: TGCGCCAGCAGCTTGGAGGGGACAGGGTACTACGAGCAGTACTTC
len: 16; v_gene: TRBV4-1; j_gene: TRBJ1-6; d_gene: .; abundance: few; CDR3aa: CASSQVLDVDNSPLHF; CDR3nt: TGCGCCAGCAGCCAAGTTTTGGACGTTGATAATTCACCCCTCCACTTT
len: 14; v_gene: TRBV30; j_gene: TRBJ2-1; d_gene: TRBD1; abundance: .; CDR3aa: CAWTRGSSYNEQFF; CDR3nt: TGTGCCTGGACCAGGGGGAGCTCCTACAATGAGCAGTTCTTC
len: 16; v_gene: TRBV11-3; j_gene: TRBJ2-7; d_gene: .; abundance: once; CDR3aa: CASSTEGRGETYEQYF; CDR3nt: TGTGCCAGCAGCACAGAAGGTAGGGGGGAAACCTACGAGCAGTACTTC
len: 14; v_gene: TRBV7-9; j_gene: TRBJ2-7; d_gene: .; abundance: .; CDR3aa: CASSLGRSSYEQYF; CDR3nt: TGTGCCAGCAGCTTGGGACGGAGCTCCTACGAGCAGTACTTC
len: 17; v_gene: TRBV5-1; j_gene: TRBJ2-5; d_gene: TRBD2; abundance: .; CDR3aa: CASSLGGLAGGQETQYF; CDR3nt: TGCGCCAGCAGCTTGGGCGGACTAGCGGGGGGACAAGAGACCCAGTACTTC
len: 13; v_gene: TRBV18; j_gene: TRBJ2-1; d_gene: .; abundance: .; CDR3aa: CASSPLRGADEFF; CDR3nt: TGTGCCAGCTCACCCCTTCGGGGGGCCGATGAGTTCTTC
len: 13; v_gene: TRBV6-6; j_gene: TRBJ1-5; d_gene: .; abundance: .; CDR3aa: CASSYSLGRPQHF; CDR3nt: TGTGCCAGCAGTTACTCGTTAGGGAGGCCCCAGCATTTT
len: 14; v_gene: TRBV11-3; j_gene: TRBJ2-3; d_gene: .; abundance: .; CDR3aa: CASSPQRATDTQYF; CDR3nt: TGTGCCAGCAGCCCGCAAAGAGCGACAGATACGCAGTATTTT
len: 15; v_gene: TRBV11-3; j_gene: TRBJ2-1; d_gene: .; abundance: .; CDR3aa: CASSLSPVADNEQFF; CDR3nt: TGTGCCAGCAGCTTATCCCCGGTCGCTGACAATGAGCAGTTCTTC
len: 15; v_gene: TRBV19; j_gene: TRBJ1-1; d_gene: .; abundance: few; CDR3aa: CASSPPRWLNTEAFF; CDR3nt: TGTGCCAGTAGTCCGCCCCGGTGGTTGAACACTGAAGCTTTCTTT
len: 14; v_gene: TRBV7-8; j_gene: TRBJ2-3; d_gene: .; abundance: .; CDR3aa: CATWPHTSTDTQYF; CDR3nt: TGTGCCACCTGGCCGCATACCAGCACAGATACGCAGTATTTT
len: 15; v_gene: TRBV6-6; j_gene: TRBJ1-1; d_gene: TRBD1; abundance: .; CDR3aa: CASSYSDRGEGEAFF; CDR3nt: TGTGCCAGCAGTTACTCGGACAGGGGAGAGGGTGAAGCTTTCTTT
len: 19; v_gene: TRBV7-6; j_gene: TRBJ2-1; d_gene: TRBD2; abundance: .; CDR3aa: CASSLWGLAVEGPYNEQFF; CDR3nt: TGTGCCAGCAGCTTGTGGGGACTAGCGGTCGAGGGGCCCTACAATGAGCAGTTCTTC
len: 17; v_gene: TRBV5-6; j_gene: TRBJ1-1; d_gene: TRBD1; abundance: once; CDR3aa: CASSPRQGAHLNTEAFF; CDR3nt: TGTGCCAGCAGCCCTCGACAGGGGGCGCACCTGAACACTGAAGCTTTCTTT
len: 15; v_gene: TRBV6-1; j_gene: TRBJ2-3; d_gene: .; abundance: .; CDR3aa: CASSDRVSFADTQYF; CDR3nt: TGTGCCAGCAGTGATAGGGTCTCTTTTGCAGATACGCAGTATTTT
len: 13; v_gene: TRBV30; j_gene: TRBJ1-5; d_gene: .; abundance: .; CDR3aa: CAWSRDSNQPQHF; CDR3nt: TGTGCCTGGAGTCGAGATAGCAATCAGCCCCAGCATTTT
len: 15; v_gene: TRBV6-5; j_gene: TRBJ2-1; d_gene: TRBD2; abundance: .; CDR3aa: CASSLAGVMYNEQFF; CDR3nt: TGTGCCAGCAGTTTAGCGGGAGTTATGTACAATGAGCAGTTCTTC
len: 12; v_gene: TRBV29-1; j_gene: TRBJ1-4; d_gene: .; abundance: .; CDR3aa: CSVVWRNEKLFF; CDR3nt: TGCAGCGTTGTTTGGCGGAATGAAAAACTGTTTTTT
len: 14; v_gene: TRBV5-4; j_gene: TRBJ2-3; d_gene: .; abundance: .; CDR3aa: CASSLAGDADTQYF; CDR3nt: TGTGCCAGCAGCTTGGCTGGGGATGCAGATACGCAGTATTTT
len: 16; v_gene: TRBV7-2; j_gene: TRBJ2-7; d_gene: TRBD2; abundance: .; CDR3aa: CASSLASGGTTYEQYF; CDR3nt: TGTGCCAGCAGCTTAGCTAGCGGGGGGACTACCTACGAGCAGTACTTC
len: 14; v_gene: TRBV9; j_gene: TRBJ2-2; d_gene: .; abundance: .; CDR3aa: CASSPHPNTGELFF; CDR3nt: TGTGCCAGCAGCCCCCACCCGAACACCGGGGAGCTGTTTTTT
len: 13; v_gene: TRBV12-5; j_gene: TRBJ2-7; d_gene: .; abundance: once; CDR3aa: CASGLHSAPEQYF; CDR3nt: TGTGCTAGTGGTCTCCACTCTGCTCCCGAGCAGTACTTC
len: 9; v_gene: TRBV7-3; j_gene: TRBJ1-1; d_gene: .; abundance: .; CDR3aa: CASRYEAFF; CDR3nt: TGTGCCAGCAGGTATGAAGCTTTCTTT
len: 13; v_gene: TRBV7-2; j_gene: TRBJ2-4; d_gene: TRBD2; abundance: few; CDR3aa: CASSWGGGDIQYF; CDR3nt: TGTGCCAGCAGCTGGGGGGGAGGGGACATTCAGTACTTC
len: 16; v_gene: TRBV30; j_gene: TRBJ1-5; d_gene: .; abundance: .; CDR3aa: CAWSVKESGSNQPQHF; CDR3nt: TGTGCCTGGAGTGTAAAAGAATCAGGGAGCAATCAGCCCCAGCATTTT
len: 15; v_gene: TRBV15; j_gene: TRBJ2-5; d_gene: TRBD2; abundance: once; CDR3aa: CATSGKTSGVETQYF; CDR3nt: TGTGCCACCAGCGGAAAGACTAGCGGGGTAGAGACCCAGTACTTC
len: 15; v_gene: TRBV18; j_gene: TRBJ1-1; d_gene: .; abundance: .; CDR3aa: CASSDSWGVITEAFF; CDR3nt: TGTGCCAGCTCAGATTCGTGGGGGGTAATTACTGAAGCTTTCTTT